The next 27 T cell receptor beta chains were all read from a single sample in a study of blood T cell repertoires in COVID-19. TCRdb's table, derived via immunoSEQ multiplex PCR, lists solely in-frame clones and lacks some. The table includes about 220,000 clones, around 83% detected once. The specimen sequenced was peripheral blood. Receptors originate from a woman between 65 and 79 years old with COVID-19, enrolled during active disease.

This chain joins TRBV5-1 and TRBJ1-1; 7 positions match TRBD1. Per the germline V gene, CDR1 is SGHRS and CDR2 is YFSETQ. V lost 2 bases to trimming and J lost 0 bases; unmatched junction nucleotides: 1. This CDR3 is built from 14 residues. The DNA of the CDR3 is TGCGCCAGCAGCTTCGGACAGGTGAACACTGAAGCTTTCTTT. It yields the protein CASSFGQVNTEAFF.

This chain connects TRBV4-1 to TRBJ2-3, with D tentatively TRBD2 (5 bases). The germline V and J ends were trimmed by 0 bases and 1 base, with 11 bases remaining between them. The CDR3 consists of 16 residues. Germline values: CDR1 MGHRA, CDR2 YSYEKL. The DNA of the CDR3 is TGCGCCAGCAGCCAAGATCACGGACTCCGCACAGATACGCAGTATTTT. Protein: CASSQDHGLRTDTQYF.

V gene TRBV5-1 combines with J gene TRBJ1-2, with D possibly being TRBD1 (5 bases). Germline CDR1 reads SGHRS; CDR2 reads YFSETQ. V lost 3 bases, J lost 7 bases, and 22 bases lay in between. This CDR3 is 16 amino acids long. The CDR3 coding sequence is TGCGCCAGCAGCTCACGAACCAAATCGGGACTCAGTGGCTACACCTTC. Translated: CASSSRTKSGLSGYTF.

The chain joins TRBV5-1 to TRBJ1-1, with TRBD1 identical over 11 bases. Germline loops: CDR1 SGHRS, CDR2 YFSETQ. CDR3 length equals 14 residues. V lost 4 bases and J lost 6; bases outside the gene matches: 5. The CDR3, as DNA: TGCGCCAGCAGCAGGACAGGGGGCGACTCTGAAGCTTTCTTT. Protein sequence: CASSRTGGDSEAFF.

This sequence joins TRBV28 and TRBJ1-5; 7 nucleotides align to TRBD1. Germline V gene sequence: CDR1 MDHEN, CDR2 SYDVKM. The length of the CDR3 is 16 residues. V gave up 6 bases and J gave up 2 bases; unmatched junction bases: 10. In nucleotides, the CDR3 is TGTGCCAGCAGATCTATAATGCAGGGGGGCAATCAGCCCCAGCATTTT. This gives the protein CASRSIMQGGNQPQHF.

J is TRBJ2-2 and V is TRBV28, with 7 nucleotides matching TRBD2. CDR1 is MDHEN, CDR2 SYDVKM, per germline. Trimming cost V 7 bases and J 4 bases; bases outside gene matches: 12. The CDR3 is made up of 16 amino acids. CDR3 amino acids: CASTGGGRQSTGELFF. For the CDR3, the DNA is TGTGCCAGCACTGGGGGGGGACGGCAGAGCACCGGGGAGCTGTTTTTT.

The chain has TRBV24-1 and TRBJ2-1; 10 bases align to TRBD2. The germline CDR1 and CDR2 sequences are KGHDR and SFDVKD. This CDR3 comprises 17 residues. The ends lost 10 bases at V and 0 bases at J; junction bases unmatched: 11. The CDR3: CATMPAGTSDSYNEQFF. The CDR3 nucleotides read TGTGCCACTATGCCGGCGGGGACTAGCGACTCCTACAATGAGCAGTTCTTC.

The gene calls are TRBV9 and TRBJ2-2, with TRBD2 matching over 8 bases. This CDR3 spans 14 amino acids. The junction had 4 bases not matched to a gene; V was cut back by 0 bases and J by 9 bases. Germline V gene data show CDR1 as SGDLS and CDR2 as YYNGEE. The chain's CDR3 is CASSVGLASRELFF. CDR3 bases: TGTGCCAGCAGCGTAGGACTAGCGAGTCGGGAGCTGTTTTTT. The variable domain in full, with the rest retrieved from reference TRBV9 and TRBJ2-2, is DSGVTQTPKHLITATGQRVTLRCSPRSGDLSVYWYQQSLDQGLQFLIQYYNGEERAKGNILERFSAQQFPDLHSELNLSSLELGDSALYFCASSVGLASRELFFGEGSRLTVL.

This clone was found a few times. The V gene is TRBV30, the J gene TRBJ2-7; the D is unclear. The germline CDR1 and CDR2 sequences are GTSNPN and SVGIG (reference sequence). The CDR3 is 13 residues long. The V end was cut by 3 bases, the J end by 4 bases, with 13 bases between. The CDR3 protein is CAWSVTVLYEQYF. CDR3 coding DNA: TGTGCCTGGAGCGTAACGGTCCTGTACGAGCAGTACTTC.

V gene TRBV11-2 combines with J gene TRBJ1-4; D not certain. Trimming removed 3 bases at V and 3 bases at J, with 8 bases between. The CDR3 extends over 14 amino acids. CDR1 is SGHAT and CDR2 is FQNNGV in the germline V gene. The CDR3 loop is CASSFTAPNEKLFF. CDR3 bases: TGTGCCAGCAGCTTTACAGCACCTAATGAAAAACTGTTTTTT. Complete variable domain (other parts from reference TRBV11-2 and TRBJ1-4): EAGVAQSPRYKIIEKRQSVAFWCNPISGHATLYWYQQILGQGPKLLIQFQNNGVVDDSQLPKDRFSAERLKGVDSTLKIQPAKLEDSAVYLCASSFTAPNEKLFFGSGTQLSVL.

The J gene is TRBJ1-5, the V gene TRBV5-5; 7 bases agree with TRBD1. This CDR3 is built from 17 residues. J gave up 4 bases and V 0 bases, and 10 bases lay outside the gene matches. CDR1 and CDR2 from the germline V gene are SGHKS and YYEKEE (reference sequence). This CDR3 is CASSLEPTGAGNQPQHF. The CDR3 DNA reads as TGTGCCAGCAGCTTGGAACCTACAGGGGCCGGGAATCAGCCCCAGCATTTT.

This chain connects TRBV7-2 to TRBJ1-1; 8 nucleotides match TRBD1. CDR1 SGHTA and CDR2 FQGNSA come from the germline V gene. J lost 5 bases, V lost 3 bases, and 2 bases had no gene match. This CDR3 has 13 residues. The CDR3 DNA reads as TGTGCCAGCAGCTTCGACAGGGGAACTGAAGCTTTCTTT. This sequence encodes CASSFDRGTEAFF.

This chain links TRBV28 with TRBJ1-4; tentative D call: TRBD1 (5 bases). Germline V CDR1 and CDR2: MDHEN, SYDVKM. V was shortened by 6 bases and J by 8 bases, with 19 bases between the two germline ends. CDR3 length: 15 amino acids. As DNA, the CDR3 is TGTGCCAGCAGCCCTACTGGGGGGGGAGGAGAAAAACTGTTTTTT. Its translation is CASSPTGGGGEKLFF. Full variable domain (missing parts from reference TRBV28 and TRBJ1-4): DVKVTQSSRYLVKRTGEKVFLECVQDMDHENMFWYRQDPGLGLRLIYFSYDVKMKEKGDIPEGYSVSREKKERFSLILESASTNQTSMYLCASSPTGGGGEKLFFGSGTQLSVL.

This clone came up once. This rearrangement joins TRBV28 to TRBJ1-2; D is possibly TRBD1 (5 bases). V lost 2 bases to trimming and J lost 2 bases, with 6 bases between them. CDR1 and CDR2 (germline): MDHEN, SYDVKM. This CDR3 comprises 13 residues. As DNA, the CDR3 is TGTGCCAGCAGTTTAGCAGGGAACTATGGCTACACCTTC. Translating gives CASSLAGNYGYTF.

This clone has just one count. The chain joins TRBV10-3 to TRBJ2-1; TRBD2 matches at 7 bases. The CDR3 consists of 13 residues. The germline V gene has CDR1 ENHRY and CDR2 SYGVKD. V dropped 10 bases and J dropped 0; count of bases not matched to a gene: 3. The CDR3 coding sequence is TGTGCCACCGCGGGAGACTCCTACAATGAGCAGTTCTTC. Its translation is CATAGDSYNEQFF.

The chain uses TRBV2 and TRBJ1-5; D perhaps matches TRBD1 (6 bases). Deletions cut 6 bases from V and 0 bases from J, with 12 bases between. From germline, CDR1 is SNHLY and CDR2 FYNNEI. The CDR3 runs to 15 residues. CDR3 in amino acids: CASREDRNSNQPQHF. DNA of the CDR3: TGTGCCAGCAGGGAGGACAGAAATAGCAATCAGCCCCAGCATTTT.

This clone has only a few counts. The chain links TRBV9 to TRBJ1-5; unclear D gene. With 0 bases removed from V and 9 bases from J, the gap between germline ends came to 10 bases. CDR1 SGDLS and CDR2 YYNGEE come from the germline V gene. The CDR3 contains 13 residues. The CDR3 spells CASSVDPLSPQHF. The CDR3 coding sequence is TGTGCCAGCAGCGTAGATCCCCTTTCGCCCCAGCATTTT. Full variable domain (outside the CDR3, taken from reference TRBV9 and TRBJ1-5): DSGVTQTPKHLITATGQRVTLRCSPRSGDLSVYWYQQSLDQGLQFLIQYYNGEERAKGNILERFSAQQFPDLHSELNLSSLELGDSALYFCASSVDPLSPQHFGDGTRLSIL.

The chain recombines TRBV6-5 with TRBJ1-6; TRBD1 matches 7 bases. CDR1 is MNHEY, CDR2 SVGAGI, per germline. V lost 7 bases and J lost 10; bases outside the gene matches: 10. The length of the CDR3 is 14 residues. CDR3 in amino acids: CASNNKGAQSPLHF. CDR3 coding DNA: TGTGCCAGCAACAACAAGGGGGCCCAATCACCCCTCCACTTT.

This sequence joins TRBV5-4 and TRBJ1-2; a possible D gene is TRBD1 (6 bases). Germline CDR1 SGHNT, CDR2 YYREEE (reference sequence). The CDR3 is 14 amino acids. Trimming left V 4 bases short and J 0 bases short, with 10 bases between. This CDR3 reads CASSRDTSNYGYTF. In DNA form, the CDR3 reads TGTGCCAGCAGCAGGGACACCTCTAACTATGGCTACACCTTC.

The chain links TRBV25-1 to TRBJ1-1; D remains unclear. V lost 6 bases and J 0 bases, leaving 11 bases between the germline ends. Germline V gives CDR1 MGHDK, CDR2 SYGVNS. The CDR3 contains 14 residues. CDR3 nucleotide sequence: TGTGCCAGCAGCAGTACTAACATGAACACTGAAGCTTTCTTT. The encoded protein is CASSSTNMNTEAFF.

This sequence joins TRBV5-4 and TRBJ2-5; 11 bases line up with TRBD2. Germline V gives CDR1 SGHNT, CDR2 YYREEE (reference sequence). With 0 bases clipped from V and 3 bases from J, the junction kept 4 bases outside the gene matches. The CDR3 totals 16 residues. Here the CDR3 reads CASSLGLAGGEETQYF. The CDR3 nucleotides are TGTGCCAGCAGCTTGGGTCTAGCGGGAGGAGAAGAGACCCAGTACTTC.

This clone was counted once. This chain's CDR3 is CATSRATSGNEQFF. The CDR3 nucleotides are TGTGCCACCAGCAGAGCGACTAGCGGAAATGAGCAGTTCTTC. J is TRBJ2-1 and V is TRBV15, with TRBD2 matching over 9 bases. The ends lost 1 base at V and 7 bases at J; junction bases unmatched: 2. Germline V gene data show CDR1 as LNHNV and CDR2 as YYDKDF (reference sequence). The CDR3 consists of 14 residues.

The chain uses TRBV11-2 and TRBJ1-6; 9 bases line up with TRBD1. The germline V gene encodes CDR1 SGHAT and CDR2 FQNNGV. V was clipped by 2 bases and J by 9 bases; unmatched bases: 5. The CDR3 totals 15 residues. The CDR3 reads CASSLLQGALSPLHF. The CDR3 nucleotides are TGTGCCAGCAGCTTACTACAGGGGGCGCTTTCACCCCTCCACTTT.

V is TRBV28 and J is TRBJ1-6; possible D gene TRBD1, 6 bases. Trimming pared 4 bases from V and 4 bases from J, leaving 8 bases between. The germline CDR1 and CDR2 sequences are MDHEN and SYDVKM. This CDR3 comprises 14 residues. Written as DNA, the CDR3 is TGTGCCAGCAGTTCCGGACAGTATAATTCACCCCTCCACTTT. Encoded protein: CASSSGQYNSPLHF.

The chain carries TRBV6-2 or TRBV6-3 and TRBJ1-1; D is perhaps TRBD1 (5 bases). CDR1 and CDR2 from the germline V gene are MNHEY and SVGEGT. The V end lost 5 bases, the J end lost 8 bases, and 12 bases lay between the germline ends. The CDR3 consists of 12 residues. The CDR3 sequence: CASSRQSTEAFF. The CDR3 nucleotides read TGTGCCAGCAGTCGACAGAGCACCGAAGCTTTCTTT.

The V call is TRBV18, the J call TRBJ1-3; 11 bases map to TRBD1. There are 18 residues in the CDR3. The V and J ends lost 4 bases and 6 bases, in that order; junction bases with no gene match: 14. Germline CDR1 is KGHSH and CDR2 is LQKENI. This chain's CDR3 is CASSLVPRGQGAENTIYF. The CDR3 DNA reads TGTGCCAGCTCACTTGTACCTCGAGGACAGGGGGCGGAAAACACCATATATTTT.

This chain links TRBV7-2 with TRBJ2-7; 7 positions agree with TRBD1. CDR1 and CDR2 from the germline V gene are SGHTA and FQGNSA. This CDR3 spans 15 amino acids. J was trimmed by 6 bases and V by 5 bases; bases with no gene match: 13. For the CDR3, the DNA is TGTGCCAGCAGCGTACTTCGGGACAGACCCTCCGAGCAGTACTTC. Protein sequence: CASSVLRDRPSEQYF.